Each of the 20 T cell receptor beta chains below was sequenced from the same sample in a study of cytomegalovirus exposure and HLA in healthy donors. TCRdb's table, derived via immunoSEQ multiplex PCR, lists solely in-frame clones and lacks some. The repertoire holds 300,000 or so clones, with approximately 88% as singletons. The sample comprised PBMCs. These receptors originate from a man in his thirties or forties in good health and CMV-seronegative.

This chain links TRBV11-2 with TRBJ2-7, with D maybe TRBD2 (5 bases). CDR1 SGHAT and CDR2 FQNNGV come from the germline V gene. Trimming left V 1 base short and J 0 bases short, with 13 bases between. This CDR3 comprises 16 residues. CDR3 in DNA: TGTGCCAGCAGCTTAGGGGGAGCCTTGCCCTCCTACGAGCAGTACTTC. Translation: CASSLGGALPSYEQYF.

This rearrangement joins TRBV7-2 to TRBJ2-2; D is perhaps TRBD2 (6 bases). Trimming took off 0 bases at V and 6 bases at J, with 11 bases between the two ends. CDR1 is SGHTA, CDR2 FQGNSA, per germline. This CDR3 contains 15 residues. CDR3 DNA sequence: TGTGCCAGCAGCTTAGCGCGGGGCAGGGCCGGGGAGCTGTTTTTT. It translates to CASSLARGRAGELFF.

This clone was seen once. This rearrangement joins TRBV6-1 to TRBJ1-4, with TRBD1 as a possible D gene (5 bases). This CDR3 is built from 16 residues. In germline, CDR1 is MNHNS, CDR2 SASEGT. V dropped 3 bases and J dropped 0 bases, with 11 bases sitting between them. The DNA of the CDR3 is TGTGCCAGCAGTGATTATGCGGGGGCAACTAATGAAAAACTGTTTTTT. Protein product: CASSDYAGATNEKLFF.

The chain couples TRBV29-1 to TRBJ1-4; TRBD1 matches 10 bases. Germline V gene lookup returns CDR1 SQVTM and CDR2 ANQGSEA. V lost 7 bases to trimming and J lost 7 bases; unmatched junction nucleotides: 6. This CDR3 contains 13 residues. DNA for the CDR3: TGCAGCGGGACCGGGACAGGGGCTGAAAAACTGTTTTTT. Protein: CSGTGTGAEKLFF. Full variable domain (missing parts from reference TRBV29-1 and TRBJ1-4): SAVISQKPSRDICQRGTSLTIQCQVDSQVTMMFWYRQQPGQSLTLIATANQGSEATYESGFVIDKFPISRPNLTFSTLTVSNMSPEDSSIYLCSGTGTGAEKLFFGSGTQLSVL.

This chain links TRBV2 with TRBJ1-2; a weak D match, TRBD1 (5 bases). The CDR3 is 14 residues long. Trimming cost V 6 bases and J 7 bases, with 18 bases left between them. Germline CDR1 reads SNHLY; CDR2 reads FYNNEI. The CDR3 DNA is TGTGCCAGCAGACCAGATTGGCAGGGATCTGGCTACACCTTC. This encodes CASRPDWQGSGYTF.

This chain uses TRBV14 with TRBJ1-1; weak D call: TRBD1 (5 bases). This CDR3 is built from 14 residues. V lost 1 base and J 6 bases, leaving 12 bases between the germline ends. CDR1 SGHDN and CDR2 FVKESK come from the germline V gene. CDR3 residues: CASSQVWQGSEAFF. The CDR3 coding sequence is TGTGCCAGCAGCCAAGTTTGGCAGGGTTCTGAAGCTTTCTTT.

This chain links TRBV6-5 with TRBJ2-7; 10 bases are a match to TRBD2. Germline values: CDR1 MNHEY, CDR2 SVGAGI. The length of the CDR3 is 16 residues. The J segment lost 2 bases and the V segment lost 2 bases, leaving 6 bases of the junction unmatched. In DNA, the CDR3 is TGTGCCAGCAGTTACAAGAGGCTAGCGGGGGCCTACGAGCAGTACTTC. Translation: CASSYKRLAGAYEQYF.

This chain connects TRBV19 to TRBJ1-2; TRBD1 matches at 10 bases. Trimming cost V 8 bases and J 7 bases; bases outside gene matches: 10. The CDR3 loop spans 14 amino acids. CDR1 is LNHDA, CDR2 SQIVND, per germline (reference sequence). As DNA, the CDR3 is TGTGCCAGTGGAAAGGGACAGGGGTTCGGTGGCTACACCTTC. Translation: CASGKGQGFGGYTF.

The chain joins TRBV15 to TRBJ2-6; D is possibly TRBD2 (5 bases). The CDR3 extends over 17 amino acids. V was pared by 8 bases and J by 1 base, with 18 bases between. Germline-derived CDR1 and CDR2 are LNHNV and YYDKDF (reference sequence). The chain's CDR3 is CATAGEVTASGANVLTF. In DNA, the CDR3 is TGTGCCACCGCGGGTGAAGTTACCGCTTCTGGGGCCAACGTCCTGACTTTC. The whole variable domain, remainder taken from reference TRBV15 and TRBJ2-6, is DAMVIQNPRYQVTQFGKPVTLSCSQTLNHNVMYWYQQKSSQAPKLLFHYYDKDFNNEADTPDNFQSRRPNTSFCFLDIRSPGLGDTAMYLCATAGEVTASGANVLTFGAGSRLTVL.

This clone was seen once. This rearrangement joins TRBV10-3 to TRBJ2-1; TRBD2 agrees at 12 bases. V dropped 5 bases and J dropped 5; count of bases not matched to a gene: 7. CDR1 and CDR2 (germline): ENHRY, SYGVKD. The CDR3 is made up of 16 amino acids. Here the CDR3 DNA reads TGTGCCATCAGTTCGTTTCTAGCGGGGGGGCACAATGAGCAGTTCTTC. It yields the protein CAISSFLAGGHNEQFF.

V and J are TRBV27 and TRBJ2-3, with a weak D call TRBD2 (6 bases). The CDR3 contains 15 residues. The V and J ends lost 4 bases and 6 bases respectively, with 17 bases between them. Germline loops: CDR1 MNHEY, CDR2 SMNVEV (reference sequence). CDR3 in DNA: TGTGCCAGCAGTTCACGACCGCGGGGATCGGATACGCAGTATTTT. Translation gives CASSSRPRGSDTQYF.

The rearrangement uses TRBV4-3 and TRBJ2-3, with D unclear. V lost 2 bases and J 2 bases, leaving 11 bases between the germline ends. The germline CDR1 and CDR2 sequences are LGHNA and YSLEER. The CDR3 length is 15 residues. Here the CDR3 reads CASSQYFETTDTQYF. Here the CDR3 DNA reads TGCGCCAGCAGCCAATACTTCGAAACCACAGATACGCAGTATTTT.

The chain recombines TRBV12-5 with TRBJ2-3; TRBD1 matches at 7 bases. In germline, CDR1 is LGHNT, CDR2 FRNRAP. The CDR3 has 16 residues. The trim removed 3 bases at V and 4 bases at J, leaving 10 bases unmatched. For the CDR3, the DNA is TGTGCTAGTGGTTTTCACACTTCAGGGGGATCAGATACGCAGTATTTT. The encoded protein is CASGFHTSGGSDTQYF.

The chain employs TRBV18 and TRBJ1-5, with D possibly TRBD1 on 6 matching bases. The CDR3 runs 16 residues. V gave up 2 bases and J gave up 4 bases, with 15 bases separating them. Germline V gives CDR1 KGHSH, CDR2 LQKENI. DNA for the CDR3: TGTGCCAGCTCACCAGTGAGGGCAGGGGAAAATCAGCCCCAGCATTTT. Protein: CASSPVRAGENQPQHF.

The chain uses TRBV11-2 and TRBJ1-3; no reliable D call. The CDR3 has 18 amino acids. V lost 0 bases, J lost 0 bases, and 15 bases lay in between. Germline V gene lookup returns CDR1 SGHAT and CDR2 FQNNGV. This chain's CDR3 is CASSLEGRGDTSGNTIYF. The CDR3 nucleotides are TGTGCCAGCAGCTTAGAGGGTCGGGGTGACACCTCTGGAAACACCATATATTTT.

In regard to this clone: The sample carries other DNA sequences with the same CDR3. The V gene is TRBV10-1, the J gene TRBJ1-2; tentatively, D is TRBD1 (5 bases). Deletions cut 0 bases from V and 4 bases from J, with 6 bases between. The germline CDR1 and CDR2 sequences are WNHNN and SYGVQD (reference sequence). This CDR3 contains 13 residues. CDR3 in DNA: TGCGCCAGCAGTGAGTCGGGGGGCTATGGCTACACCTTC. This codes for CASSESGGYGYTF.

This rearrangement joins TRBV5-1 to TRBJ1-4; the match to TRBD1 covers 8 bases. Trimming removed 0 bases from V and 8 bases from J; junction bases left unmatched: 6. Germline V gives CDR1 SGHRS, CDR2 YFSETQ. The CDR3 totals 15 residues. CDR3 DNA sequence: TGCGCCAGCAGCTTGGTGGGGACAGGAGAAGAAAAACTGTTTTTT. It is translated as CASSLVGTGEEKLFF.

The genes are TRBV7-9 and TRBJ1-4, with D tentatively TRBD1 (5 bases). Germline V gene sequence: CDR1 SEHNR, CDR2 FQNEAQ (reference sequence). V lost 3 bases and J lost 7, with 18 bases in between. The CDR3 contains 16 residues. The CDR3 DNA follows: TGTGCCAGCAGCTTCTATGGGCGTCTCGGGGGTGAAAAACTGTTTTTT. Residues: CASSFYGRLGGEKLFF.

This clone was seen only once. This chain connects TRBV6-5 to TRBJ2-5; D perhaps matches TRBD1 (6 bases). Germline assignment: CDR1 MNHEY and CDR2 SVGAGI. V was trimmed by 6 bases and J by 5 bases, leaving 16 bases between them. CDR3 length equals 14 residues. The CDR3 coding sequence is TGTGCCAGCAGACAACAGGGTATGAGGGAGACCCAGTACTTC. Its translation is CASRQQGMRETQYF.

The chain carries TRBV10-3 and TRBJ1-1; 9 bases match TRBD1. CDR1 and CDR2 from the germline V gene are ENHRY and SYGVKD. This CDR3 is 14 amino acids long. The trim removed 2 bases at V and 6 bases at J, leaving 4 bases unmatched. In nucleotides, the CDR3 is TGTGCCATCAGTGAGGCACAGGGGGCGCCTGAAGCTTTCTTT. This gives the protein CAISEAQGAPEAFF.